What follows are 12 T cell receptor beta chains derived from one specimen sequenced in a study of long-term antiretroviral therapy in people with HIV. immunoSEQ v3.0 was run at survey level. The repertoire was sequenced with immunoSEQ multiplex PCR; TCRdb's copy has only in-frame clones and lacks some. The sample lists thousands of clones, roughly 74% seen once, with roughly 7.5% in the top ten. Source: unsorted PBMCs, taken 0.1 years before starting antiretroviral therapy. These receptor sequences come from a man younger than 35 with HIV.

This clone was recorded once. This chain joins TRBV28 and TRBJ1-1; D not certain. The V gene lost 5 bases and the J gene lost 5 bases, with 15 bases spanning the gap. The CDR3 sequence is 14 residues long. CDR1 is MDHEN, CDR2 SYDVKM, per germline. In DNA, the CDR3 is TGTGCCAGCAGTCCGTCCCTGGGTCGGACTGAAGCTTTCTTT. This gives the protein CASSPSLGRTEAFF.

This clone is medium-sized by share. The chain joins TRBV28 to TRBJ1-2, with D possibly TRBD1 on 6 matching bases. V was cut by 6 bases and J by 2 bases, with 10 bases left in between. The CDR3 length is 13 residues. Germline loops: CDR1 MDHEN, CDR2 SYDVKM. CDR3 amino acids: CASSQTGNYGYTF. CDR3 nucleotide sequence: TGTGCCAGCAGCCAGACAGGAAACTATGGCTACACCTTC.

This chain joins TRBV7-6 and TRBJ1-1, with no clear D. The CDR3 has 14 amino acids. V was cut by 2 bases and J by 2 bases, with 9 bases left in between. Germline assignment: CDR1 SGHVS and CDR2 FNYEAQ. CDR3 sequence (DNA): TGTGCCAGCAGCTTAACCGGGTCAAACACTGAAGCTTTCTTT. Its protein product is CASSLTGSNTEAFF.

The gene calls are TRBV30 and TRBJ2-4, with D possibly being TRBD2 (6 bases). Germline CDR1 reads GTSNPN; CDR2 reads SVGIG (reference sequence). The V end lost 1 base, the J end lost 7 bases, and 14 bases lay between the germline ends. CDR3 length equals 14 residues. The CDR3 region has the DNA TGTGCCTGGAGTGGGTTGGAGGGTTGGAACATTCAGTACTTC. It is translated as CAWSGLEGWNIQYF.

The chain recombines TRBV7-2 with TRBJ2-7, with TRBD2 matching 8 bases. From germline, CDR1 is SGHTA and CDR2 FQGNSA. CDR3 size: 16 residues. With 2 bases clipped from V and 2 bases from J, the junction kept 8 bases outside the gene matches. CDR3 DNA sequence: TGTGCCAGCAGCTTAAGCCGTGGGACTAGTGCCTACGAGCAGTACTTC. Its translation is CASSLSRGTSAYEQYF.

The genes are TRBV7-9 and TRBJ1-2; D possibly corresponds to TRBD1 (5 bases). CDR1 and CDR2 from the germline V gene are SEHNR and FQNEAQ (reference sequence). V was trimmed by 4 bases and J by 3 bases, leaving 9 bases between them. The CDR3 loop spans 13 amino acids. The CDR3 reads CASSSAGYYGYTF. The CDR3 region has the DNA TGTGCCAGCAGCTCCGCAGGGTACTATGGCTACACCTTC. The full variable domain, its missing parts supplied by reference TRBV7-9 and TRBJ1-2, is DTGVSQNPRHKITKRGQNVTFRCDPISEHNRLYWYRQTLGQGPEFLTYFQNEAQLEKSRLLSDRFSAERPKGSFSTLEIQRTEQGDSAMYLCASSSAGYYGYTFGSGTRLTVV.

The chain uses TRBV28 and TRBJ2-7; 8 bases agree with TRBD1. This CDR3 spans 15 amino acids. V shed 2 bases, J shed 6 bases, and the junction held 9 bases outside the gene matches. Germline V gives CDR1 MDHEN, CDR2 SYDVKM. The CDR3 is CASSLAGQGAREQYV. As DNA, the CDR3 is TGTGCCAGCAGTTTAGCGGGGCAGGGGGCTCGCGAGCAGTACGTC.

This chain links TRBV7-8 with TRBJ1-1, with a weak D call TRBD1 (5 bases). Germline V gene sequence: CDR1 SGHVS, CDR2 FQNEAQ. The CDR3 is made up of 14 amino acids. Trimming pared 2 bases from V and 4 bases from J, leaving 11 bases between. DNA of the CDR3: TGTGCCAGCAGCTTAACAAACAGGCTCACTGAAGCTTTCTTT. Amino acids: CASSLTNRLTEAFF.

This clone has only a few counts. The chain has TRBV11-2 and TRBJ2-5, with D possibly matching TRBD1 (5 bases). V dropped 9 bases and J dropped 3 bases, with 11 bases sitting between them. The CDR3 has 12 amino acids. Germline CDR1 is SGHAT and CDR2 is FQNNGV. This CDR3 is CASQGFEETQYF. The CDR3 nucleotides read TGTGCCAGTCAGGGATTTGAAGAGACCCAGTACTTC.

V and J are TRBV6-1 and TRBJ1-2; 12 positions match TRBD1. Germline CDR1 is MNHNS and CDR2 is SASEGT. The trim removed 3 bases at V and 8 bases at J, leaving 4 bases unmatched. CDR3 length: 14 amino acids. This CDR3 is CASSEGGTGGGYTF. The CDR3 coding sequence is TGTGCCAGCAGTGAGGGGGGGACAGGGGGCGGCTACACCTTC.

The chain links TRBV2 to TRBJ2-3; 12 positions agree with TRBD2. The V gene's germline CDR1 is SNHLY and CDR2 FYNNEI. Unmatched junction bases numbered 7, after V lost 4 bases and J lost 2 bases. The CDR3 consists of 17 residues. The CDR3 DNA is TGTGCCAGCAGTGCGCTCGCTAGCGGGGGGGCCACAGATACGCAGTATTTT. Translating gives CASSALASGGATDTQYF.

The chain links TRBV6-4 to TRBJ2-1; D uncertain. The germline V and J ends were trimmed by 3 bases and 9 bases, with 12 bases remaining between them. Per the germline V gene, CDR1 is MRHNA and CDR2 is SNTAGT. CDR3 size: 13 residues. CDR3 protein: CASSEKDASEQFF. The DNA for the CDR3 is TGTGCCAGCAGTGAAAAGGACGCTAGTGAGCAGTTCTTC.